A single sample gave rise to the 14 T cell receptor beta chains below, sequenced in a study of shared clonotypes between healthy human individuals. Naive CD8 populations comprised CD45RO-negative cells positively selected for CCR7, excluding terminally differentiated effector memory CD45RA+ cells. Assay used: immunoSEQ multiplex PCR; TCRdb lists only in-frame clones, some missing. Among roughly 890,000 clones listed, over 90% were seen once. Sequencing used naive CD8+ T cells sorted from blood. The source of these receptors is a man aged 30 to 45 in good health.

V usage is TRBV13 and J usage is TRBJ1-1; 7 positions match TRBD1. The V gene's germline CDR1 is PRHDT and CDR2 FYEKMQ (reference sequence). V lost 5 bases to trimming and J lost 0 bases; unmatched junction nucleotides: 6. The CDR3 contains 15 residues. The CDR3 reads CASSLTGQMNTEAFF. CDR3 in DNA: TGTGCCAGCAGCCTAACGGGACAGATGAACACTGAAGCTTTCTTT.

The chain links TRBV27 to TRBJ2-1, with 9 bases that match TRBD2. The germline V gene has CDR1 MNHEY and CDR2 SMNVEV (reference sequence). The CDR3 spans 16 residues. J lost 0 bases, V lost 5 bases, and 5 bases had no gene match. CDR3 sequence (DNA): TGTGCCAGCAGTGTCCTAGCGGGAAGCTCCTACAATGAGCAGTTCTTC. Translated, it gives CASSVLAGSSYNEQFF.

This chain links TRBV27 with TRBJ2-1; the D gene could be TRBD1 or TRBD2 (5 bases each). Germline V gives CDR1 MNHEY, CDR2 SMNVEV (reference sequence). With 5 bases removed from V and 5 bases from J, the gap between germline ends came to 10 bases. CDR3 size: 13 residues. The DNA for the CDR3 is TGTGCCAGCAGTACGGGGCTGGACAATGAGCAGTTCTTC. Protein product: CASSTGLDNEQFF.

V and J are TRBV7-3 and TRBJ2-1; 8 bases match TRBD2. Germline loops: CDR1 SGHTA, CDR2 FQGTGA. CDR3 size: 16 residues. The V and J ends lost 5 bases and 8 bases, in that order; junction bases with no gene match: 14. The CDR3 spells CASSPDPSGSLDEQFF. DNA for the CDR3: TGTGCCAGCAGCCCAGACCCGAGCGGGAGTTTGGATGAGCAGTTCTTC. Together with reference TRBV7-3 and TRBJ2-1, the CDR3 gives the full variable domain: GAGVSQTPSNKVTEKGKYVELRCDPISGHTALYWYRQSLGQGPEFLIYFQGTGAADDSGLPNDRFFAVRPEGSVSTLKIQRTERGDSAVYLCASSPDPSGSLDEQFFGPGTRLTVL.

This rearrangement joins TRBV19 to TRBJ1-2; D gene uncertain. Germline V gene lookup returns CDR1 LNHDA and CDR2 SQIVND (reference sequence). The CDR3 runs to 13 residues. V was shortened by 0 bases and J by 8 bases, with 10 bases between the two germline ends. The CDR3 DNA is TGTGCCAGTAGTATAGATCAGGCGACGGGCTACACCTTC. Protein sequence: CASSIDQATGYTF.

V usage is TRBV4-1 and J usage is TRBJ2-7; D unresolved. This CDR3 is 15 amino acids long. CDR1 MGHRA and CDR2 YSYEKL come from the germline V gene. V gave up 1 base and J gave up 6 bases, with 16 bases separating them. For the CDR3, the DNA is TGCGCCAGCAGCCAAGCCCAGGATCCACTTTTCGAGCAGTACTTC. This translates into CASSQAQDPLFEQYF.

This clone was recorded only once. The chain recombines TRBV27 with TRBJ2-7; D might be TRBD1 or TRBD2, each matching 5 bases. The CDR3 sequence is 14 residues long. The V and J ends lost 4 bases and 3 bases respectively, with 13 bases between them. Germline loops: CDR1 MNHEY, CDR2 SMNVEV (reference sequence). As DNA, the CDR3 is TGTGCCAGCAGTTACTTGGGACGGAACTACGAGCAGTACTTC. Translation gives CASSYLGRNYEQYF.

The genes are TRBV5-1 and TRBJ2-1, with unresolved D. Trimming removed 2 bases from V and 8 bases from J, with 8 bases in between. The germline CDR1 and CDR2 sequences are SGHRS and YFSETQ. CDR3 length equals 12 residues. CDR3 residues: CASSLTSDEQFF. The CDR3 bases are TGCGCCAGCAGCTTAACATCCGATGAGCAGTTCTTC.

The CDR3 region is CSVEDHPGHRAGEQFF. For the CDR3, the DNA is TGCAGCGTTGAAGACCATCCGGGGCACAGAGCCGGAGAGCAGTTCTTC. The V call is TRBV29-1, the J call TRBJ2-1; D is perhaps TRBD1 or TRBD2 (5 bases each). V was trimmed by 0 bases and J by 10 bases, leaving 22 bases between them. Germline CDR1 reads SQVTM; CDR2 reads ANQGSEA. The CDR3 is 16 amino acids.

This chain links TRBV6-5 with TRBJ2-1, with TRBD2 matching over 8 bases. This CDR3 region has 14 residues. The V and J ends lost 2 bases and 8 bases, in that order; junction bases with no gene match: 5. Looked up from germline, CDR1 is MNHEY and CDR2 is SVGAGI. In DNA, the CDR3 is TGTGCCAGCAGTTACGCGGGAGGAGGTGATGAGCAGTTCTTC. It encodes CASSYAGGGDEQFF.

The chain is built from TRBV18 and TRBJ1-1, with 11 bases that match TRBD1. The CDR3 is made up of 20 amino acids. Losses at the gene ends were 3 bases for V and 1 base for J; bases not matched to a gene: 16. Germline V gene sequence: CDR1 KGHSH, CDR2 LQKENI. The chain's CDR3 is CASSPEPGQGDFSRNTEAFF. In DNA, the CDR3 is TGTGCCAGCTCACCGGAACCGGGACAGGGGGATTTTTCCCGGAACACTGAAGCTTTCTTT.

Details on this clone: In the same sample, other DNA sequences code for this CDR3. The V and J genes are TRBV7-9 and TRBJ2-7; 9 bases are a match to TRBD1. The CDR3 runs 14 residues. The germline CDR1 and CDR2 sequences are SEHNR and FQNEAQ (reference sequence). The junction had 4 bases not matched to a gene; V was cut back by 3 bases and J by 4 bases. In DNA form, the CDR3 reads TGTGCCAGCAGCTTGGGGACAGGGTTGTACGAGCAGTACTTC. Its protein product is CASSLGTGLYEQYF.

This clone has only one observation. The rearrangement uses TRBV15 and TRBJ1-5; D remains unclear. The germline V gene has CDR1 LNHNV and CDR2 YYDKDF (reference sequence). V lost 0 bases, J lost 9 bases, and 15 bases lay in between. The CDR3 length is 15 residues. DNA for the CDR3: TGTGCCACCAGCAGAGATGCGGGTCCCGGAGGGCCCCAGCATTTT. Its protein is CATSRDAGPGGPQHF.

Comment on this clone: This sample includes further DNA sequences coding for the same CDR3. In DNA form, the CDR3 reads TGTGCCAGTAGTATGGGACTAGCGCTTACCTACGAGCAGTACTTC. Its translation: CASSMGLALTYEQYF. The chain carries TRBV19 and TRBJ2-7, with 10 bases matching TRBD2. This CDR3 comprises 15 residues. J gave up 2 bases and V 3 bases, and 4 bases lay outside the gene matches. CDR1 LNHDA and CDR2 SQIVND come from the germline V gene (reference sequence).